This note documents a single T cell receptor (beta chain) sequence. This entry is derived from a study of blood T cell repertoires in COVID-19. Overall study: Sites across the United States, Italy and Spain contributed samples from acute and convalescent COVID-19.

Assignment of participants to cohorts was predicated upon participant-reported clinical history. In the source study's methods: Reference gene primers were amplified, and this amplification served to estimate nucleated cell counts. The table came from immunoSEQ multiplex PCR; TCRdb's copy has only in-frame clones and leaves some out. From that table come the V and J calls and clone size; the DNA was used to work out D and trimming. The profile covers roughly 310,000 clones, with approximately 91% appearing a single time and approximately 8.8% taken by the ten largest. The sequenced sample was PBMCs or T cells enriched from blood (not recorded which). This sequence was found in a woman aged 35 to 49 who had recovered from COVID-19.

The CDR3 DNA is TGCGCCAGCAGCCAAGATAGGGGAACTCAGCCCCAGCATTTT. This encodes CASSQDRGTQPQHF. The gene calls are TRBV4-1 and TRBJ1-5; D perhaps matches TRBD1 (5 bases). The CDR3 has 14 residues. Germline V gives CDR1 MGHRA, CDR2 YSYEKL. V lost 0 bases and J 6 bases, leaving 9 bases between the germline ends.